This T cell receptor (beta chain) derives from a study of cytomegalovirus exposure and HLA in healthy donors. At the level of the study: A prior study identified 117 million unique TCR beta sequences from about 180 million T cells. Study-level points and caveats: A highly shared variant cluster was judged a likely technical artifact.

On this clone itself: What it binds is unknown.

This PCR relied on a set of 60 Vbeta primers and 13 Jbeta primers. The repertoire was sequenced with immunoSEQ multiplex PCR; TCRdb's copy has only in-frame clones and lacks some. This repertoire shows 100,000 to 150,000 clones, over 60% found once; its top ten account for 4.2%. The CDR3 extends over 12 amino acids. Trimming pared 6 bases from V and 3 bases from J, leaving 9 bases between. Germline CDR1 is MDHEN and CDR2 is SYDVKM. Sequenced material: PBMCs. V is TRBV28 and J is TRBJ2-7, with D unclear. This receptor was taken from a male donor in good health and CMV-seropositive. CDR3 DNA: TGTGCCAGCAGGTCCCGGTTCTACGAGCAGTACTTC. Protein: CASRSRFYEQYF.